This T cell receptor beta chain derives from a study of beta chain features in type 1 diabetes. The CDR3 totals 14 residues. V lost 0 bases, J lost 2 bases, and 7 bases lay in between. Germline CDR1 is SGHDT and CDR2 is YYEEEE. Every bit of the isolated RNA underwent reverse transcription, so sequencing read expressed TCRB transcripts. The data were produced by immunoSEQ multiplex PCR, yet TCRdb's version contains in-frame clones alone and is incomplete. Among 970,000 or so clones, 15% to 20% were seen once, and the ten largest hold roughly 0.025%. This clone was picked up a small number of times. The sequenced material came from naive CD4+ T cells from blood. This receptor was identified in a woman younger than 30 in good health. V usage is TRBV5-6 and J usage is TRBJ2-3, with D uncertain. The DNA for the CDR3 is TGTGCCAGCAGCTTGGAGATGAACACAGATACGCAGTATTTT. Its translation is CASSLEMNTDTQYF.